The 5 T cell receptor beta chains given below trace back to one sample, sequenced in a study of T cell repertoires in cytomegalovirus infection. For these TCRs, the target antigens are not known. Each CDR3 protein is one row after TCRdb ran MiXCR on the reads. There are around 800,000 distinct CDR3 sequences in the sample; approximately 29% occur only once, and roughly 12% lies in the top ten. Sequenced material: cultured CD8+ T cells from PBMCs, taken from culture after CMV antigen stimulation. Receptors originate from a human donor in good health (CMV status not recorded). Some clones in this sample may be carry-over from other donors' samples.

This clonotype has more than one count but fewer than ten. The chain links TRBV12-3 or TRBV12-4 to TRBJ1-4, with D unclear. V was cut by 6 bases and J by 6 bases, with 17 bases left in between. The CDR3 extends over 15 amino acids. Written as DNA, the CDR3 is TGTGCCAGCAGCCCTAGTAGGAGGCCAGATGAAAAACTGTTTTTT. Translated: CASSPSRRPDEKLFF.

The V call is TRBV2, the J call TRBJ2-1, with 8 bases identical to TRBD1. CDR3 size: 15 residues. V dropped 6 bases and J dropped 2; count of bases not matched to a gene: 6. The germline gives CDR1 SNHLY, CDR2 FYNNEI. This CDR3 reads CASRPPGQAYNEQFF. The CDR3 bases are TGTGCCAGCAGGCCGCCGGGACAGGCCTACAATGAGCAGTTCTTC.

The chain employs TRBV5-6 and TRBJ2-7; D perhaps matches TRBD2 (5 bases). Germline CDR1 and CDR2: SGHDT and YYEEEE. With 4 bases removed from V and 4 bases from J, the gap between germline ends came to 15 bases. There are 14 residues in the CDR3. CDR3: CASSQTPGSYEQYF. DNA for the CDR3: TGTGCCAGCAGCCAGACCCCGGGAAGTTACGAGCAGTACTTC.

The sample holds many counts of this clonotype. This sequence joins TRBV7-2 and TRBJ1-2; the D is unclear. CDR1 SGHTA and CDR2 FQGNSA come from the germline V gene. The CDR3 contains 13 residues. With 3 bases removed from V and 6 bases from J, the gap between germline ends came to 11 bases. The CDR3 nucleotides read TGTGCCAGCAGCTTCGTCGGGTACAATGGCTACACCTTC. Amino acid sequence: CASSFVGYNGYTF.

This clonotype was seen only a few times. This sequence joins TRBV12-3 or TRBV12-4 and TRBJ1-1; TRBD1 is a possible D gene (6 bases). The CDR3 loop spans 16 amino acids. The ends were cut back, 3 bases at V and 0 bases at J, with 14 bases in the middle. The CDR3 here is CASSFPSDSMNTEAFF. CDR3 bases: TGTGCCAGCAGTTTTCCTTCGGACAGCATGAACACTGAAGCTTTCTTT.